This T cell receptor (beta chain) stems from a study of blood T cells in healthy people across ages. Germline CDR1 and CDR2: LGHNA and YNFKEQ. The V end was cut by 0 bases, the J end by 1 base, with 16 bases between. This CDR3 is 17 amino acids long. The individuals who served as donors were healthy Caucasians living in Russia, aged roughly 6 to 95. Next came a second PCR, run for about 6 to 11 cycles, which used a sample-barcoded 5' primer along with a J-beta primer mix. Every cDNA was tagged by a template-switch adaptor with 12 random nucleotides. TCRdb ran MiXCR on the 5' RACE reads and lists one entry per CDR3 protein. Here the sample spans 1.4 million to 1.5 million distinct CDR3 sequences, around two fifths being singletons. Notes on the study in general: Diversity was higher, and naive CD4+ cells more numerous, in long-lived donors than in aged donors.

This clonotype came up a few times. The antigen is unknown. The receptor comes from a woman aged 18-29 years in good health. The chain couples TRBV4-2 to TRBJ2-7; D is unclear. The sequenced sample consisted of blood. This chain's CDR3 is CASSQESLTKISYEQYF. CDR3 sequence (DNA): TGTGCCAGCAGCCAAGAGTCATTAACAAAAATTTCCTACGAGCAGTACTTC.